Each of the 12 T cell receptor beta chains below was sequenced from the same sample in a study of cytomegalovirus exposure and HLA in healthy donors. The PCR made use of 60 Vbeta and 13 Jbeta primers. TCRdb's copy holds only in-frame clones and misses some; the assay was immunoSEQ multiplex PCR. The sample shows 100,000 to 150,000 clones, about 74% of them seen only once. The sequenced material came from PBMCs. Source of these receptors: a woman aged 45-59 years in good health and CMV-seropositive.

Only a few counts were recorded for this clone. The rearrangement uses TRBV2 and TRBJ2-1; 7 bases align to TRBD2. CDR1 SNHLY and CDR2 FYNNEI come from the germline V gene. The length of the CDR3 is 14 residues. Trimming at V came to 7 bases and at J to 0 bases, leaving 3 bases not matched to a gene. CDR3 nucleotides: TGTGCCAGCAACGGCGGGGGCTCCTACAATGAGCAGTTCTTC. Translation: CASNGGGSYNEQFF.

The V call is TRBV15, the J call TRBJ1-1; the D is unclear. CDR1 and CDR2 from the germline V gene are LNHNV and YYDKDF (reference sequence). The CDR3 spans 16 residues. The ends were cut back, 0 bases at V and 5 bases at J, with 16 bases in the middle. CDR3 region: CATSRDLAPASTEAFF. The DNA for the CDR3 is TGTGCCACCAGCAGAGATCTGGCCCCCGCTAGTACTGAAGCTTTCTTT.

V gene TRBV19 combines with J gene TRBJ1-4; D gene unclear. This CDR3 comprises 15 residues. The germline CDR1 and CDR2 sequences are LNHDA and SQIVND (reference sequence). Trimming took 4 bases from V and 7 from J, leaving 16 bases between them. The CDR3 region has the DNA TGTGCCAGTAGTACCGGACTGGATTGGAGTGAAAAACTGTTTTTT. Its translation is CASSTGLDWSEKLFF.

This chain connects TRBV6-1 to TRBJ2-5; 11 nucleotides agree with TRBD2. Germline V gene lookup returns CDR1 MNHNS and CDR2 SASEGT. Losses at the gene ends were 5 bases for V and 4 bases for J; bases not matched to a gene: 0. The CDR3 has 13 residues. The CDR3 sequence: CASSTSGGETQYF. CDR3 bases: TGTGCCAGCAGTACTAGCGGGGGAGAGACCCAGTACTTC.

This chain uses TRBV4-2 with TRBJ2-1, with D possibly being TRBD1 (5 bases). Trimming pared 1 base from V and 6 bases from J, leaving 10 bases between. Germline loops: CDR1 LGHNA, CDR2 YNFKEQ. This CDR3 has 14 amino acids. CDR3 coding DNA: TGTGCCAGCAGCCAAGGGGGCAGCTCCAATGAGCAGTTCTTC. It translates to CASSQGGSSNEQFF.

This clone was observed a single time. This chain links TRBV19 with TRBJ1-1; unclear D gene. Trimming shortened V by 8 bases and J by 1 base, and 8 bases separated the two germline ends. CDR1 and CDR2 (germline): LNHDA, SQIVND (reference sequence). CDR3 length: 12 amino acids. The CDR3 sequence is CASYRQNTEAFF. The CDR3 coding sequence is TGTGCCAGTTACCGACAGAACACTGAAGCTTTCTTT.

CDR3 sequence reads: CASSPLFAGTGELFF. CDR3 nucleotides: TGTGCCAGCAGTCCCTTGTTCGCGGGCACCGGGGAGCTGTTTTTT. The chain links TRBV5-6 to TRBJ2-2; tentative D call: TRBD2 (5 bases). Trimming stripped 5 bases from V and 4 bases from J, with 15 bases between. The germline V gene has CDR1 SGHDT and CDR2 YYEEEE. The CDR3 is 15 amino acids.

This clone was seen more than once but under ten times. This sample includes further DNA sequences coding for the same CDR3. The rearrangement links TRBV5-4 to TRBJ2-6; D might be TRBD1 (6 bases). V shed 0 bases and J shed 2 bases, with 9 bases lying between them. The CDR3 is 16 amino acids. Germline values: CDR1 SGHNT, CDR2 YYREEE (reference sequence). The CDR3 here is CASSLDAGAGANVLTF. The CDR3 DNA follows: TGTGCCAGCAGCTTGGATGCAGGGGCTGGGGCCAACGTCCTGACTTTC.

This rearrangement joins TRBV11-1 to TRBJ1-1; D is unresolved. The CDR3 is 12 residues long. Germline CDR1 and CDR2: SGHAT and FQDESV (reference sequence). V lost 5 bases and J lost 3, with 7 bases in between. This CDR3 is CASSQVDTEAFF. The CDR3 nucleotides read TGTGCCAGCAGCCAGGTGGACACTGAAGCTTTCTTT. Complete variable domain (other parts from reference TRBV11-1 and TRBJ1-1): EAEVAQSPRYKITEKSQAVAFWCDPISGHATLYWYRQILGQGPELLVQFQDESVVDDSQLPKDRFSAERLKGVDSTLKIQPAELGDSAMYLCASSQVDTEAFFGQGTRLTVV.

CDR3 sequence (DNA): TGTGCCAGCAGCCAAGGGACTAGCACAGATACGCAGTATTTT. It is translated as CASSQGTSTDTQYF. The chain recombines TRBV7-2 with TRBJ2-3; a weak D match, TRBD2 (6 bases). With 5 bases removed from V and 0 bases from J, the gap between germline ends came to 9 bases. Germline V gene sequence: CDR1 SGHTA, CDR2 FQGNSA. The CDR3 loop spans 14 amino acids.

The genes are TRBV18 and TRBJ1-1; perhaps TRBD1 as D (6 bases). The V end was cut by 5 bases, the J end by 3 bases, with 10 bases between. The germline V gene encodes CDR1 KGHSH and CDR2 LQKENI. The CDR3 runs to 13 residues. CDR3 DNA: TGTGCCAGCTCATCGGACAGTTACACTGAAGCTTTCTTT. It encodes CASSSDSYTEAFF.

The chain joins TRBV19 to TRBJ1-5; 11 bases align to TRBD1. The CDR3 runs to 16 residues. J gave up 6 bases and V 7 bases, and 11 bases lay outside the gene matches. CDR1 LNHDA and CDR2 SQIVND come from the germline V gene (reference sequence). Written as DNA, the CDR3 is TGTGCCAGTACCCCCCGGGGACAGGGGGGAGTTCAGCCCCAGCATTTT. Translated: CASTPRGQGGVQPQHF.